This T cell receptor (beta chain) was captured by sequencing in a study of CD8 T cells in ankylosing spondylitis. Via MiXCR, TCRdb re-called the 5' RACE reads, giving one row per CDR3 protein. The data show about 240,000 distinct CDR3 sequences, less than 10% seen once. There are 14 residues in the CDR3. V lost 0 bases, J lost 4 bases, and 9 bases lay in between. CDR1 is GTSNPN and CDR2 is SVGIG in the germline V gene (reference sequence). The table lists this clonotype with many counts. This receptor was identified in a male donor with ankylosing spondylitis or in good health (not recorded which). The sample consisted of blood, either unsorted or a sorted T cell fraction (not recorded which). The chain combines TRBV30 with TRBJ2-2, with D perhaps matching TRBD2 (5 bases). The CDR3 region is CAWSVTGVTGELFF. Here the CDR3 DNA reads TGTGCCTGGAGTGTAACCGGGGTCACCGGGGAGCTGTTTTTT.